The 25 T cell receptor beta chains given below trace back to one sample, sequenced in a study of shared clonotypes between healthy human individuals. Here immunoSEQ multiplex PCR was the method, and the copy in TCRdb shows in-frame clones only, minus some. The top ten hold over 0.12% of the sample, which has a few million clones, around 94% seen once. The sample comprised naive CD4+ T cells sorted from blood. Subset of the sample: CD45RA+ positively selected. The receptors come from a man between 18 and 29 years old in good health.

This chain joins TRBV14 and TRBJ2-2; tentative D call: TRBD2 (6 bases). From germline, CDR1 is SGHDN and CDR2 FVKESK. The CDR3 sequence is 17 residues long. V gave up 4 bases and J gave up 0 bases, with 15 bases separating them. CDR3 in amino acids: CASSPLIPGANTGELFF. The CDR3 region has the DNA TGTGCCAGCAGCCCCCTAATCCCGGGGGCGAACACCGGGGAGCTGTTTTTT.

V is TRBV6-6 and J is TRBJ1-1, with 8 bases fitting TRBD1. The V segment lost 6 bases and the J segment 0 bases; nucleotides outside the gene matches: 6. CDR3 length equals 15 residues. The V gene's germline CDR1 is MNHNY and CDR2 SVGAGI (reference sequence). CDR3 loop: CASRGQENLNTEAFF. The CDR3 coding sequence is TGTGCCAGCAGGGGACAGGAAAACTTGAACACTGAAGCTTTCTTT.

This rearrangement joins TRBV7-8 to TRBJ2-7; D gene uncertain. There are 14 residues in the CDR3. Trimming pared 1 base from V and 2 bases from J, leaving 9 bases between. Germline CDR1 SGHVS, CDR2 FQNEAQ. Here the CDR3 reads CASSLVLPPYEQYF. Written as DNA, the CDR3 is TGTGCCAGCAGCTTAGTTCTCCCCCCCTACGAGCAGTACTTC.

This clone has a single count. V gene TRBV5-6 combines with J gene TRBJ1-5; 9 nucleotides match TRBD1. This CDR3 is 15 amino acids long. The germline V gene has CDR1 SGHDT and CDR2 YYEEEE. Losses at the gene ends were 3 bases for V and 6 bases for J; bases not matched to a gene: 7. DNA for the CDR3: TGTGCCAGCAGCTCCCGGGACAGGGAGGTTCAGCCCCAGCATTTT. This gives the protein CASSSRDREVQPQHF.

The chain links TRBV21-1 to TRBJ2-7; the table calls TRBD1, which could not be checked here. TRBV21-1 is described as a pseudogene. The CDR3 totals 14 residues. The CDR3 DNA follows: TGTGCCAGCAGCAACGGGACAGGGGGCTACGAGCAGTACTTC. Translating it yields CASSNGTGGYEQYF.

The CDR3 is CAWASDKNNQPQHF. The CDR3 DNA is TGTGCCTGGGCTTCCGACAAGAACAATCAGCCCCAGCATTTT. This chain links TRBV30 with TRBJ1-5; D gene uncertain. V was pared by 5 bases and J by 3 bases, with 14 bases between. Germline V CDR1 and CDR2: GTSNPN, SVGIG (reference sequence). This CDR3 has 14 residues.

The rearrangement uses TRBV5-4 and TRBJ1-4, with D uncertain. V lost 0 bases, J lost 5 bases, and 8 bases lay in between. The CDR3 runs to 14 residues. Germline values: CDR1 SGHNT, CDR2 YYREEE (reference sequence). The CDR3 loop is CASSLAGANEKLFF. For the CDR3, the DNA is TGTGCCAGCAGCTTGGCCGGTGCGAATGAAAAACTGTTTTTT.

The chain employs TRBV27 and TRBJ2-7; 10 nucleotides align to TRBD1. V lost 6 bases, J lost 5 bases, and 4 bases stayed unmatched. The V gene's germline CDR1 is MNHEY and CDR2 SMNVEV (reference sequence). The CDR3 runs 13 residues. The CDR3 DNA reads TGTGCCAGCAGGACGGGACAGGGGAACGAGCAGTACTTC. It is translated as CASRTGQGNEQYF.

Concerning this clone: The identical CDR3 is also encoded by other nucleotide sequences in the sample. The chain joins TRBV2 to TRBJ2-7; tentatively, D is TRBD1 (6 bases). CDR3 size: 13 residues. The germline V and J ends were trimmed by 4 bases and 7 bases, with 14 bases remaining between them. The germline V gene has CDR1 SNHLY and CDR2 FYNNEI. The CDR3 coding sequence is TGTGCCAGCAGTGTTCAGGGGTCGGGGGAGCAGTACTTC. As protein: CASSVQGSGEQYF. Variable domain in full (rest from reference TRBV2 and TRBJ2-7): EPEVTQTPSHQVTQMGQEVILRCVPISNHLYFYWYRQILGQKVEFLVSFYNNEISEKSEIFDDQFSVERPDGSNFTLKIRSTKLEDSAMYFCASSVQGSGEQYFGPGTRLTVT.

V gene TRBV28 combines with J gene TRBJ1-2, with 9 positions matching TRBD1. CDR1 and CDR2 (germline): MDHEN, SYDVKM. V dropped 5 bases and J dropped 4; count of bases not matched to a gene: 8. The CDR3 length is 15 residues. The CDR3 reads CASSRTGATIYGYTF. As DNA, the CDR3 is TGTGCCAGCAGTCGGACAGGGGCGACCATCTATGGCTACACCTTC.

The rearrangement links TRBV6-5 to TRBJ2-5; 8 bases line up with TRBD2. The V and J ends lost 5 bases and 5 bases, in that order; junction bases with no gene match: 10. Germline V gene lookup returns CDR1 MNHEY and CDR2 SVGAGI. CDR3 length: 15 amino acids. CDR3 amino acids: CASSLDLTGGETQYF. In DNA form, the CDR3 reads TGTGCCAGCAGTCTCGATCTCACGGGGGGGGAGACCCAGTACTTC.

The chain couples TRBV10-3 to TRBJ2-2; 10 bases align to TRBD2. The V and J ends lost 3 bases and 5 bases, in that order; junction bases with no gene match: 3. This CDR3 region has 15 residues. Germline V gives CDR1 ENHRY, CDR2 SYGVKD. The CDR3 here is CAISEAGGHTGELFF. The CDR3 DNA is TGTGCCATCAGTGAAGCGGGGGGGCATACCGGGGAGCTGTTTTTT.

This clone was seen just once. This chain uses TRBV4-1 with TRBJ2-7; 8 bases align to TRBD1. The CDR3 loop spans 16 amino acids. Germline V CDR1 and CDR2: MGHRA, YSYEKL. V shed 3 bases and J 3 bases; nucleotides not matched to a gene: 10. The CDR3 here is CASSQDRVGASYEQYF. The CDR3 DNA reads as TGCGCCAGCAGCCAGGACAGGGTTGGGGCTAGCTACGAGCAGTACTTC.

About this clone itself: Additional DNA sequences in this sample encode the identical CDR3. This chain connects TRBV9 to TRBJ2-1; 9 nucleotides match TRBD2. V trimming: 0 bases; J trimming: 4 bases; junction bases outside the gene matches: 2. The CDR3 has 15 amino acids. Germline V CDR1 and CDR2: SGDLS, YYNGEE. The CDR3 DNA follows: TGTGCCAGCAGCGTAGGCGGGGGGGATTACAATGAGCAGTTCTTC. Protein sequence: CASSVGGGDYNEQFF.

The chain recombines TRBV11-2 with TRBJ2-7; 14 bases agree with TRBD2. Germline values: CDR1 SGHAT, CDR2 FQNNGV. J was trimmed by 6 bases and V by 3 bases; bases with no gene match: 4. This CDR3 is built from 15 residues. In DNA form, the CDR3 reads TGTGCCAGCAGCTTGCCGGGACTAGCGGGAGTCGAGCAGTACTTC. Its translation: CASSLPGLAGVEQYF.

V is TRBV14 and J is TRBJ2-5; D may be TRBD1 (5 bases). Germline V gene lookup returns CDR1 SGHDN and CDR2 FVKESK. Trimming removed 1 base from V and 2 bases from J, with 11 bases in between. The CDR3 contains 15 residues. This CDR3 is CASSQVKTVQETQYF. Written as DNA, the CDR3 is TGTGCCAGCAGCCAAGTTAAGACAGTTCAAGAGACCCAGTACTTC.

The rearrangement links TRBV14 to TRBJ2-2; no definite D call. The V gene's germline CDR1 is SGHDN and CDR2 FVKESK. V gave up 3 bases and J gave up 8 bases, with 7 bases separating them. The CDR3 sequence is 12 residues long. The DNA of the CDR3 is TGTGCCAGCAGCCATTCCTCGGGGGAGCTGTTTTTT. Its protein product is CASSHSSGELFF.

About this clone itself: The same CDR3 also results from other DNA sequences found in this sample. The V and J genes are TRBV4-1 and TRBJ2-5; 8 bases line up with TRBD2. In germline, CDR1 is MGHRA, CDR2 YSYEKL. With V trimmed by 4 bases and J by 4 bases, 2 bases remained unmatched. This CDR3 region has 13 residues. CDR3 DNA: TGCGCCAGCAGCCTAGCGGGATTAGAGACCCAGTACTTC. Protein sequence: CASSLAGLETQYF.

The chain recombines TRBV27 with TRBJ2-7; D is unresolved. This CDR3 region has 15 residues. The V and J ends lost 5 bases and 1 base respectively, with 15 bases between them. Germline lookup yields CDR1 MNHEY and CDR2 SMNVEV (reference sequence). The CDR3 DNA sequence: TGTGCCAGCAGTCCCTCAGGTGGGCGGTCCTACGAGCAGTACTTC. Amino acid sequence: CASSPSGGRSYEQYF.

This chain connects TRBV11-2 to TRBJ1-1; D is unresolved. CDR3 size: 15 residues. Germline CDR1 is SGHAT and CDR2 is FQNNGV. Trimming left V 3 bases short and J 0 bases short, with 11 bases between. The CDR3 reads CASSFTRAMNTEAFF. The CDR3 DNA reads TGTGCCAGCAGCTTCACCCGGGCGATGAACACTGAAGCTTTCTTT.

J is TRBJ1-4 and V is TRBV6-6, with D hard to call. The ends were cut back, 7 bases at V and 6 bases at J, with 9 bases in the middle. CDR3 length: 12 residues. In germline, CDR1 is MNHNY, CDR2 SVGAGI (reference sequence). The CDR3 DNA reads TGTGCCAGCACGGGAAGGGATGAAAAACTGTTTTTT. This gives the protein CASTGRDEKLFF.

The chain joins TRBV30 to TRBJ1-3; D gene uncertain. The germline CDR1 and CDR2 sequences are GTSNPN and SVGIG (reference sequence). CDR3 length equals 14 residues. V dropped 0 bases and J dropped 0 bases, with 6 bases sitting between them. CDR3 DNA: TGTGCCTGGAGTGTGGCCATCTCTGGAAACACCATATATTTT. Translated: CAWSVAISGNTIYF.

CDR3 nucleotide sequence: TGTGCCAGCAGTTCCCCGACGGAACGAATTTACTTC. Its translation: CASSSPTERIYF. The gene calls are TRBV6-5 and TRBJ2-7, with D unresolved. The germline V gene encodes CDR1 MNHEY and CDR2 SVGAGI. Between the trimmed V and J ends, which lost 4 bases and 13 bases, there was a span of 17 bases. The CDR3 length is 12 residues.

This clone was seen more than once but under ten times. The chain carries TRBV4-3 and TRBJ2-7; TRBD1 aligns across 11 bases. Germline values: CDR1 LGHNA, CDR2 YSLEER. There are 14 residues in the CDR3. J gave up 6 bases and V 0 bases, and 1 base lay outside the gene matches. The CDR3 loop is CASSQEGTGGEQYF. Here the CDR3 DNA reads TGCGCCAGCAGCCAAGAGGGGACAGGGGGCGAGCAGTACTTC.

Points on this clone: The sample holds other DNA sequences that translate to the same CDR3. The genes are TRBV28 and TRBJ2-7; TRBD2 agrees at 7 bases. The ends lost 3 bases at V and 0 bases at J; junction bases unmatched: 2. Germline V gene sequence: CDR1 MDHEN, CDR2 SYDVKM. There are 14 residues in the CDR3. As DNA, the CDR3 is TGTGCCAGCAGTTTGGGGGGGGGCTCCTACGAGCAGTACTTC. As protein: CASSLGGGSYEQYF.